Included here is one TCR beta chain sequence, with context. Antigen unknown. This sample stems from a study of cytomegalovirus exposure and HLA in healthy donors. General study findings and limits: CMV antigen specificity was confirmed in vitro for a few CMV-associated chains. It is likely that the observed cluster of highly shared sequence variants was a sequencing artifact.

Trimming left V 1 base short and J 4 bases short, with 8 bases between. CDR1 SEHNR and CDR2 FQNEAQ come from the germline V gene (reference sequence). The CDR3 totals 14 residues. Primers: 60 Vbeta forward and 13 Jbeta reverse. Assay: immunoSEQ multiplex PCR; the TCRdb copy retains only in-frame clones and omits some. Of 35,000 to 50,000 clones in the sample, over 55% were seen once. The clonotype was recovered from a human donor in good health. The chain joins TRBV7-9 to TRBJ2-1; D perhaps matches TRBD2 (5 bases). The specimen was PBMCs. CDR3 loop: CASSLGTLYNEQFF. DNA for the CDR3: TGTGCCAGCAGCTTAGGGACTCTATACAATGAGCAGTTCTTC. Based on the CDR3 plus reference TRBV7-9 and TRBJ2-1, the full variable domain is DTGVSQNPRHKITKRGQNVTFRCDPISEHNRLYWYRQTLGQGPEFLTYFQNEAQLEKSRLLSDRFSAERPKGSFSTLEIQRTEQGDSAMYLCASSLGTLYNEQFFGPGTRLTVL.